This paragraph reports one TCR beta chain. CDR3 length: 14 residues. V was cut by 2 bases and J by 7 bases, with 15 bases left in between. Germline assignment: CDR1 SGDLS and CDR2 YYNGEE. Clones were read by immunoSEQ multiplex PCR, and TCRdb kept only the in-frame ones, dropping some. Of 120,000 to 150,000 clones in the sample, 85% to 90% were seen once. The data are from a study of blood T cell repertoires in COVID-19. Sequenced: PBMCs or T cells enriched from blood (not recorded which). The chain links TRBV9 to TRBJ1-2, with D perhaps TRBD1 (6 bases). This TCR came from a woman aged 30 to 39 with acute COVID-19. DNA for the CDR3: TGTGCCAGCAGCGTGGACAGCGGAGTAGGTGGCTACACCTTC. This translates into CASSVDSGVGGYTF.